This T cell receptor (beta chain) was documented in a study of T cells in Graves' hyperthyroidism and ophthalmopathy. About the research overall: The blood sample was taken at first diagnosis, before treatment began.

What was amplified from RNA transcripts were TCR beta CDR3 regions. HTBI primers drove first-round RT-PCR of the TCR CDR3. TCRdb recomputed calls from the multiplex PCR reads with MiXCR, one row per CDR3 protein. The data show 300,000 to 450,000 distinct CDR3 sequences, 14% to 15% seen once. Whole-study results and caveats: For ophthalmopathy, model prediction preceded onset by a median roughly 5.9 months.

With respect to this clonotype: Antigen: not known.

The CDR3 covers 13 residues. Germline V gene lookup returns CDR1 SGHTA and CDR2 FQGNSA. The V gene lost 5 bases and the J gene lost 7 bases, with 12 bases spanning the gap. Sequenced sample: blood. This sequence originates from a woman younger than 45 with Graves' hyperthyroidism. J is TRBJ2-4 and V is TRBV7-2; TRBD1 is a possible D gene (5 bases). The CDR3 protein is CASSPAGWNIQYF. Here the CDR3 DNA reads TGTGCCAGCAGCCCGGCAGGGTGGAACATTCAGTACTTC.